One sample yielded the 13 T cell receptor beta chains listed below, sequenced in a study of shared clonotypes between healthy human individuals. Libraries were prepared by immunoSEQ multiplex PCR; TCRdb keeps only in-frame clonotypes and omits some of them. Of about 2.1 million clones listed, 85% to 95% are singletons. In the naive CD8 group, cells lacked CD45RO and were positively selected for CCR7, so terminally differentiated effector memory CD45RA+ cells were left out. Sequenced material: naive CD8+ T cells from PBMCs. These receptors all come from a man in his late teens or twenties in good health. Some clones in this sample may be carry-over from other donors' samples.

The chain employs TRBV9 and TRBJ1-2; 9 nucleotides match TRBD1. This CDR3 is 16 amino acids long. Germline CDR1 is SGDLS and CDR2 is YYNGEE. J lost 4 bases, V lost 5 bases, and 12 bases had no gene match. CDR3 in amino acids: CASRKGDRAYIYGYTF. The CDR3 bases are TGTGCCAGCAGGAAGGGGGACAGGGCTTACATCTATGGCTACACCTTC. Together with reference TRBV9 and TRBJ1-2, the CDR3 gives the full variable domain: DSGVTQTPKHLITATGQRVTLRCSPRSGDLSVYWYQQSLDQGLQFLIQYYNGEERAKGNILERFSAQQFPDLHSELNLSSLELGDSALYFCASRKGDRAYIYGYTFGSGTRLTVV.

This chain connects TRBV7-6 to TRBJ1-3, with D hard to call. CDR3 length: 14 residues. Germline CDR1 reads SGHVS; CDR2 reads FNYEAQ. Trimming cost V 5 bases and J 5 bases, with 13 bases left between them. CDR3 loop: CASSDRRERNTIYF. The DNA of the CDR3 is TGTGCCAGCAGCGACCGGAGGGAGAGAAACACCATATATTTT.

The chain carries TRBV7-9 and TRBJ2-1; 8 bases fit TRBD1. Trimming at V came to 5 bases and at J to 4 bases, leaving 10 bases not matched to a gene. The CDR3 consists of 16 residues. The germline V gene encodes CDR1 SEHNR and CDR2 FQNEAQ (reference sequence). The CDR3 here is CASSTPTGDRYNEQFF. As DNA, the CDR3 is TGTGCCAGCAGCACCCCGACAGGGGATAGGTACAATGAGCAGTTCTTC.

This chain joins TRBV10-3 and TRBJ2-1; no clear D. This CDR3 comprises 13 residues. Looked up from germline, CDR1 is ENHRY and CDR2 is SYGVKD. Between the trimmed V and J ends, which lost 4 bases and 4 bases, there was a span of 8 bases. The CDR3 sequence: CAISGVLYNEQFF. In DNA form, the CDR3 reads TGTGCCATCAGTGGGGTCCTATACAATGAGCAGTTCTTC.

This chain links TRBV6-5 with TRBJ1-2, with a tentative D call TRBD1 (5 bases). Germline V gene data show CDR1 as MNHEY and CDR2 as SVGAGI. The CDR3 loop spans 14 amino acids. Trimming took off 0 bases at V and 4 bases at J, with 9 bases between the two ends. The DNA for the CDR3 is TGTGCCAGCAGTTACTCCGGGGGTGGCTATGGCTACACCTTC. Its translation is CASSYSGGGYGYTF.

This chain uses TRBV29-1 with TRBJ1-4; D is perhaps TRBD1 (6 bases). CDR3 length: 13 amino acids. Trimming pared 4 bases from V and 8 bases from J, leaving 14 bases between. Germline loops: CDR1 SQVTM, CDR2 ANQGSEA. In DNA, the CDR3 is TGCAGCGTTGTGGGGGAGGGGGAAGAAAAACTGTTTTTT. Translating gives CSVVGEGEEKLFF.

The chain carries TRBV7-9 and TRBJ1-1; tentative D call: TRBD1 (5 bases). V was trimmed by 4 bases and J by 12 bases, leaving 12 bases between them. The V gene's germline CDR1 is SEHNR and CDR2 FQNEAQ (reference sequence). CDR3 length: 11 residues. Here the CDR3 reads CASSSDRWPFF. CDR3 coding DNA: TGTGCCAGCAGCTCCGACAGATGGCCTTTCTTT.

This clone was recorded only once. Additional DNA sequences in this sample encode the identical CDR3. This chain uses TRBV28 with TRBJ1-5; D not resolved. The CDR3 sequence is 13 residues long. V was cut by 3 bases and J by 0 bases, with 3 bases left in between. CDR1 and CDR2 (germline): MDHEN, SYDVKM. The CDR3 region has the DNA TGTGCCAGCAGTTTTGGTAGCAATCAGCCCCAGCATTTT. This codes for CASSFGSNQPQHF.

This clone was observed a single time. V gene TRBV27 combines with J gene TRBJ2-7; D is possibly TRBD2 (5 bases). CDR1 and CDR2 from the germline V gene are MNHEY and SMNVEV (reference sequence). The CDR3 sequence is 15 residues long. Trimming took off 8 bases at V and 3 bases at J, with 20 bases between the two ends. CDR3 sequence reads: CASGPLVEGGYEQYF. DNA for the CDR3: TGTGCCAGCGGCCCGCTAGTCGAGGGCGGCTACGAGCAGTACTTC.

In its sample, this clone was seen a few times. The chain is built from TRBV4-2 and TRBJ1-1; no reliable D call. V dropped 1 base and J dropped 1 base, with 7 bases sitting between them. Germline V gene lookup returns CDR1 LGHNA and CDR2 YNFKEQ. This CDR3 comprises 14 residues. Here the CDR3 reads CASSQVGSNTEAFF. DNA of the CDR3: TGTGCCAGCAGCCAAGTCGGTTCGAACACTGAAGCTTTCTTT.

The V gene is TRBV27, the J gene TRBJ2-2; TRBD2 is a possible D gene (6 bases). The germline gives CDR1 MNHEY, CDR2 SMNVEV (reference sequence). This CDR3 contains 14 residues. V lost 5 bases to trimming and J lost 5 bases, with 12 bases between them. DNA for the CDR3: TGTGCCAGCAGTCTCCTACTAGCAACCGGGGAGCTGTTTTTT. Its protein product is CASSLLLATGELFF.

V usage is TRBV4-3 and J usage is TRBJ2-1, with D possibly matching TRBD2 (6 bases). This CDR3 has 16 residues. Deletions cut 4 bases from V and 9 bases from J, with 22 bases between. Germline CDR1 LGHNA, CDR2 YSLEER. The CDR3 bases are TGCGCCAGCAGCCGGACGGGAGAAGAATTCGTTCTTGAGCAGTTCTTC. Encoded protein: CASSRTGEEFVLEQFF.

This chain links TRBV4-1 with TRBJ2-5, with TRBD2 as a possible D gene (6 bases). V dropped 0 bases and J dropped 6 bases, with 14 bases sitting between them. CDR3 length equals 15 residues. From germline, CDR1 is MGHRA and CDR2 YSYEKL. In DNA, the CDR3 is TGCGCCAGCAGCCAAGATGAGGGTAGCGGACAGACCCAGTACTTC. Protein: CASSQDEGSGQTQYF.